The clone carrying this TCR beta chain was detected a few times. No antigen is known for it. Clones were sequenced by immunoSEQ multiplex PCR, and TCRdb holds only the in-frame ones, with some missing. Found here are hundreds of thousands of clones, around 87% of them singletons; the top ten hold about 0.86%. This sample is drawn from a study of cytomegalovirus exposure and HLA in healthy donors. The overall study: The use of the same platform for the 90 to 150 validation repertoires and the approximately 670 first-cohort repertoires was reported by a later analysis.

From the approximately 120-subject validation cohort, which was separate from the roughly 700-subject first cohort, the donors were drawn. Notes on the study in general: Many donors shared some public TCRs, even though most TCR sequences were rare. 164 TCR beta chains were listed as cytomegalovirus-associated.

The CDR3 loop spans 14 amino acids. Germline assignment: CDR1 SGDLS and CDR2 YYNGEE. V was pared by 2 bases and J by 8 bases, with 11 bases between. The sequence was collected from a woman between 18 and 30 years old in good health and CMV-seronegative. This chain links TRBV9 with TRBJ1-6, with a tentative D call TRBD1 (5 bases). The source material was PBMCs. The CDR3 nucleotides read TGTGCCAGCAGCGTGGGGGGTTTCGATTCACCCCTCCACTTT. Encoded protein: CASSVGGFDSPLHF.